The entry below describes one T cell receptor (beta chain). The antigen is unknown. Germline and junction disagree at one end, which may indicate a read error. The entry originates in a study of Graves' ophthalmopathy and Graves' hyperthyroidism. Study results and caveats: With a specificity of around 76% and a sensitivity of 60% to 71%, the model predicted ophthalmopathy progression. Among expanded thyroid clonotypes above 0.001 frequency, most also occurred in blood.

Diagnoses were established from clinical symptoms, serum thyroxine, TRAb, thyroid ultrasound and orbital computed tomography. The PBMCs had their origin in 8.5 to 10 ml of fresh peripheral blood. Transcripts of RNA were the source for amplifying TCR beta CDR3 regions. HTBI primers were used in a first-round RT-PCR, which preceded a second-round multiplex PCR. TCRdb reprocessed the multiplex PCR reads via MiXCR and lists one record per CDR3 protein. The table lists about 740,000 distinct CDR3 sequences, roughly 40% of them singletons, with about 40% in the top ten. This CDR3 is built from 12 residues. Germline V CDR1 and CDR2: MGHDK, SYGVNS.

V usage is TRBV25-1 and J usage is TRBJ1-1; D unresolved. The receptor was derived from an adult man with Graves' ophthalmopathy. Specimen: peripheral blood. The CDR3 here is CASQRMGTEAFF. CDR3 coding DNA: TGCGCCAGCCAGAGGATGGGCACTGAAGCTTTCTTT.